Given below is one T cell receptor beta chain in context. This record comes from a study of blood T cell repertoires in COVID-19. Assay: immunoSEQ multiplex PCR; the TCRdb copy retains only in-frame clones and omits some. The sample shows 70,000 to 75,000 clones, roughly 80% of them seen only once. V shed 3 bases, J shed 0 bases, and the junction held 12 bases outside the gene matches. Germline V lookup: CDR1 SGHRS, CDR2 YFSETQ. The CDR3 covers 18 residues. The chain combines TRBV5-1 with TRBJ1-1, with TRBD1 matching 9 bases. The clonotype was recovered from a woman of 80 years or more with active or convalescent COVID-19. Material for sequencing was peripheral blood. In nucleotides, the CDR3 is TGCGCCAGCAGCTGGAGCACAGGGGGCCGTATTATGAACACTGAAGCTTTCTTT. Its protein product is CASSWSTGGRIMNTEAFF.